A selection of T cell receptor beta chains follows, all from one sample in a study of CD8 T cells in ankylosing spondylitis. TCRdb re-derived calls from the 5' RACE reads in MiXCR, one entry per CDR3 protein. The data hold more than 150,000 distinct CDR3 sequences, with roughly 13% observed a single time. The source material was blood, either unsorted or a sorted T cell fraction (not recorded which). The receptor set was obtained from a female donor with ankylosing spondylitis or in good health (not recorded which). Both conserved end residues are part of each CDR3. A D gene is named only where the DNA matches it firmly. Size values are once, few and many counts, or a class for expanded clones, and some rows have none.

D | J | V | size | CDR3 | DNA
. | TRBJ2-6 | TRBV6-4 | . | CASSEGGLSGANVLTF | TGTGCCAGCAGTGAAGGAGGGTTATCTGGGGCCAACGTCCTGACTTTC
. | TRBJ2-6 | TRBV7-2 | few | CASSPFNSGANVLTF | TGTGCCAGCAGCCCATTTAACTCTGGGGCCAACGTCCTGACTTTC
. | TRBJ2-7 | TRBV2 | few | CASSEGPGSEQYF | TGTGCCAGCAGTGAAGGGCCCGGATCTGAGCAGTACTTC
TRBD2 | TRBJ2-3 | TRBV6-1 | many | CASISGRALDTQYF | TGTGCCAGCATCAGCGGGAGGGCCCTGGATACGCAGTATTTT
. | TRBJ1-4 | TRBV25-1 | few | CASSESPGANEKLFF | TGTGCCAGCAGTGAATCTCCCGGAGCTAATGAAAAACTGTTTTTT
. | TRBJ2-1 | TRBV7-3 | . | CASSYLGGANNEQFF | TGTGCCAGCAGCTACCTGGGGGGGGCCAACAATGAGCAGTTCTTC
TRBD1 | TRBJ1-1 | TRBV7-2 | many | CASSLIAGGNTEAFF | TGTGCCAGCAGCTTAATCGCAGGGGGAAACACTGAAGCTTTCTTT
TRBD2 | TRBJ2-3 | TRBV5-1 | . | CASSSPPGLATDTQYF | TGCGCCAGCAGCTCACCTCCGGGACTAGCGACAGATACGCAGTATTTT
. | TRBJ2-3 | TRBV7-2 | many | CASSRDFGDTQYF | TGTGCCAGCAGCCGGGACTTTGGAGATACGCAGTATTTT
. | TRBJ2-2 | TRBV6-2/TRBV6-3 | . | CASSYQAGELFF | TGTGCCAGCAGTTACCAGGCCGGGGAGCTGTTTTTT
TRBD1 | TRBJ1-3 | TRBV20-1 | many | CSITGGSGNTIYF | TGCAGTATTACAGGGGGCTCTGGAAACACCATATATTTT
TRBD1 | TRBJ1-5 | TRBV19 | . | CASRDRGNNQPQHF | TGTGCCAGTCGGGACAGGGGAAACAATCAGCCCCAGCATTTT
. | TRBJ2-7 | TRBV6-2/TRBV6-3 | few | CASSLDIAYEQYF | TGTGCCAGCAGCCTCGACATTGCCTACGAGCAGTACTTC
. | TRBJ1-2 | TRBV7-2 | . | CASSPNMAGKYGYTF | TGTGCCAGCAGCCCGAATATGGCGGGGAAATATGGCTACACCTTC
TRBD2 | TRBJ2-4 | TRBV5-6 | . | CASSPRGGNIQYF | TGTGCCAGCAGCCCCCGGGGGGGGAACATTCAGTACTTC
TRBD2 | TRBJ2-2 | TRBV5-6 | . | CASSLSVAGGPNTGELFF | TGTGCCAGCAGCTTGAGTGTAGCGGGAGGGCCGAACACCGGGGAGCTGTTTTTT
TRBD2 | TRBJ2-5 | TRBV20-1 | . | CSARDEKGLAETQYF | TGCAGTGCTAGAGATGAGAAGGGACTAGCGGAGACCCAGTACTTC
. | TRBJ1-2 | TRBV6-1 | many | CASSEEYGGYGYTF | TGTGCCAGCAGTGAAGAGTACGGGGGCTATGGCTACACCTTC
. | TRBJ2-1 | TRBV7-2 | many | CASSTKRSSYNEQFF | TGTGCCAGCAGCACGAAGCGGAGCTCCTACAATGAGCAGTTCTTC
TRBD2 | TRBJ2-1 | TRBV20-1 | many | CSASGGRDNEQFF | TGCAGTGCTAGTGGCGGGAGGGACAATGAGCAGTTCTTC
TRBD1 | TRBJ2-1 | TRBV24-1 | many | CATRQGGDNEQFF | TGTGCCACCCGACAGGGCGGAGACAATGAGCAGTTCTTC
. | TRBJ1-4 | TRBV4-3 | many | CASSHRLEGREKLFF | TGCGCCAGCAGCCACCGGCTCGAGGGCCGGGAAAAACTGTTTTTT
. | TRBJ2-2 | TRBV5-1 | many | CASSPGGINTGELFF | TGCGCCAGCAGCCCGGGCGGGATCAACACCGGGGAGCTGTTTTTT
. | TRBJ2-2 | TRBV24-1 | . | CATSEPGPDTGELFF | TGTGCCACCAGTGAACCCGGGCCGGACACCGGGGAGCTGTTTTTT
TRBD2 | TRBJ2-1 | TRBV30 | . | CACPGLAGVEQFF | TGTGCCTGTCCGGGACTAGCGGGAGTAGAACAGTTCTTC
. | TRBJ1-6 | TRBV6-5 | few | CASSYVGGRNSPLHF | TGTGCCAGCAGTTACGTGGGAGGGCGGAATTCACCCCTCCACTTT
. | TRBJ1-1 | TRBV7-2 | once | CASTRGNGYTEAFF | TGTGCCAGCACCCGGGGGAACGGATACACTGAAGCTTTCTTT
. | TRBJ2-7 | TRBV7-2 | few | CASSFSPDYEQYF | TGTGCCAGCAGCTTTAGCCCAGACTACGAGCAGTACTTC
TRBD1 | TRBJ2-1 | TRBV5-5 | many | CASSGGTGSYNEQFF | TGTGCCAGCAGCGGTGGGACAGGATCATACAATGAGCAGTTCTTC
. | TRBJ2-1 | TRBV29-1 | . | CSVGRLTYNEQFF | TGCAGCGTTGGTAGGCTGACCTACAATGAGCAGTTCTTC
. | TRBJ2-5 | TRBV12-3/TRBV12-4 | many | CASSFSPVDPQYF | TGTGCCAGCAGTTTCAGTCCTGTAGATCCCCAGTACTTC
. | TRBJ1-3 | TRBV5-5 | many | CASSGDRQNAGNTIYF | TGTGCCAGCAGCGGAGATCGACAGAACGCTGGAAACACCATATATTTT
. | TRBJ2-3 | TRBV12-3/TRBV12-4 | many | CASSFYGTTDTQYF | TGTGCCAGCAGTTTTTACGGGACGACAGATACGCAGTATTTT
. | TRBJ1-1 | TRBV2 | many | CASSRGVANTEAFF | TGTGCCAGCAGTCGGGGGGTCGCGAACACTGAAGCTTTCTTT
. | TRBJ2-3 | TRBV20-1 | many | CSAADILGTDTQYF | TGCAGTGCCGCTGATATTCTAGGCACAGATACGCAGTATTTT
TRBD1 | TRBJ1-6 | TRBV6-5 | many | CASSYSAGGYNSPLHF | TGTGCCAGCAGTTACTCGGCAGGGGGGTATAATTCACCCCTCCACTTT
TRBD2 | TRBJ2-1 | TRBV5-6 | few | CASDNPGGIEQFF | TGTGCCAGCGACAACCCGGGGGGGATTGAGCAGTTCTTC
TRBD2 | TRBJ2-7 | TRBV7-2 | few | CASSSPAGDSYEQYF | TGTGCCAGCAGCTCTCCGGCGGGGGATTCCTACGAGCAGTACTTC
. | TRBJ1-2 | TRBV6-1 | many | CASKGQPHYGYTF | TGTGCCAGCAAAGGACAACCCCACTATGGCTACACCTTC
. | TRBJ2-3 | TRBV5-6 | many | CASSALRGGGPIDTQYF | TGTGCCAGCAGCGCCCTAAGGGGGGGAGGGCCTATAGATACGCAGTATTTT